Presented here are 21 T cell receptor beta chains from one specimen sequenced in a study of cytomegalovirus exposure and HLA in healthy donors. Primers: 60 Vbeta forward and 13 Jbeta reverse. Produced via immunoSEQ multiplex PCR; TCRdb's table is partial and in-frame only. The repertoire holds about 180,000 clones, with around three quarters as singletons. Sample: PBMCs. The source is a woman aged 50 to 65 in good health and CMV-seropositive.

In this sample, this clone turned up once. V gene TRBV5-6 combines with J gene TRBJ1-5; TRBD1 agrees at 10 bases. The CDR3 extends over 15 amino acids. From germline, CDR1 is SGHDT and CDR2 YYEEEE. V shed 0 bases, J shed 6 bases, and the junction held 3 bases outside the gene matches. The CDR3 DNA reads as TGTGCCAGCAGCTTGGGACAGGGGGCTTCTCAGCCCCAGCATTTT. Protein sequence: CASSLGQGASQPQHF.

This clone was observed a single time. The chain links TRBV9 to TRBJ2-3; 7 bases are shared with TRBD1. Germline V gene data show CDR1 as SGDLS and CDR2 as YYNGEE. This CDR3 is 14 amino acids long. J lost 6 bases, V lost 3 bases, and 7 bases had no gene match. The CDR3, as DNA: TGTGCCAGCAGCGCAGGGACAGTGGCGGATACGCAGTATTTT. Residues: CASSAGTVADTQYF.

The chain couples TRBV19 to TRBJ1-1, with D maybe TRBD1 (5 bases). V was clipped by 7 bases and J by 2 bases, with 14 bases between them. From germline, CDR1 is LNHDA and CDR2 SQIVND (reference sequence). There are 14 residues in the CDR3. The CDR3 loop is CASKWTNANTEAFF. The CDR3 nucleotides read TGTGCCAGTAAGTGGACAAATGCCAACACTGAAGCTTTCTTT.

Remarks on this clone: Its ends do not fully match the called genes, so a read error is possible. The CDR3 sequence: CAGSREGWYGNTIYF. As DNA, the CDR3 is TGTGCCGGCAGCAGGGAGGGGTGGTATGGAAACACCATATATTTT. The J gene is TRBJ1-3, the V gene TRBV9, with D possibly matching TRBD1 (5 bases). The CDR3 sequence is 15 residues long. Per the germline V gene, CDR1 is SGDLS and CDR2 is YYNGEE.

Comment on this clone: Mismatch with germline at one junction end may stem from a read error. The CDR3 sequence is CSSSLMPGTSGEVVTQYF. CDR3 nucleotides: TGTTCCAGCAGCTTAATGCCGGGGACTAGCGGGGAGGTGGTTACGCAGTATTTT. This rearrangement joins TRBV7-9 to TRBJ2-3, with TRBD2 matching over 13 bases. The CDR3 length is 18 residues. Germline V gene lookup returns CDR1 SEHNR and CDR2 FQNEAQ (reference sequence).

V usage is TRBV19 and J usage is TRBJ2-2; the match to TRBD1 covers 7 bases. The length of the CDR3 is 15 residues. Germline CDR1 and CDR2: LNHDA and SQIVND (reference sequence). V was pared by 4 bases and J by 3 bases, with 5 bases of the junction left unmatched. The CDR3 coding sequence is TGTGCCAGTAGTAGAACAGGGGCGGACACCGGGGAGCTGTTTTTT. Amino acids: CASSRTGADTGELFF.

V usage is TRBV19 and J usage is TRBJ2-7; 8 positions agree with TRBD1. Looked up from germline, CDR1 is LNHDA and CDR2 is SQIVND (reference sequence). The CDR3 consists of 15 residues. The V gene end was trimmed by 5 bases and the J gene end by 3 bases; junction bases not matched to a gene: 9. The CDR3 loop is CASSRGQGLDYEQYF. For the CDR3, the DNA is TGTGCCAGTAGTCGTGGACAGGGCCTCGACTACGAGCAGTACTTC.

The chain carries TRBV7-9 and TRBJ2-3; 10 bases are a match to TRBD2. The CDR3 covers 15 residues. Germline V lookup: CDR1 SEHNR, CDR2 FQNEAQ (reference sequence). V lost 5 bases, J lost 6 bases, and 8 bases stayed unmatched. The CDR3 DNA is TGTGCCAGCAGCCCCCCGGAGCGGGGGGGGGATACGCAGTATTTT. It yields the protein CASSPPERGGDTQYF.

Details on this clone: An end of the junction does not agree with germline; a read error may underlie this. J is TRBJ2-1 and V is TRBV7-7, with 9 nucleotides matching TRBD2. The CDR3 sequence is 15 residues long. Germline CDR1 and CDR2: SSHAT and FNYEAQ (reference sequence). CDR3 sequence: CASSANSGSQNEQFF. Here the CDR3 DNA reads TGTGCTAGCAGCGCAAATAGCGGGAGTCAGAATGAGCAGTTCTTC. Full variable domain (outside the CDR3, taken from reference TRBV7-7 and TRBJ2-1): GAGVSQSPRYKVTKRGQDVTLRCDPISSHATLYWYQQALGQGPEFLTYFNYEAQPDKSGLPSDRFSAERPEGSISTLTIQRTEQRDSAMYRCASSANSGSQNEQFFGPGTRLTVL.

J is TRBJ1-4 and V is TRBV6-6, with TRBD1 as a possible D gene (6 bases). V lost 6 bases, J lost 0 bases, and 11 bases lay in between. There are 15 residues in the CDR3. CDR1 is MNHNY, CDR2 SVGAGI, per germline (reference sequence). In DNA, the CDR3 is TGTGCCAGCAGGAGACAGGCTTCAACTAATGAAAAACTGTTTTTT. Protein sequence: CASRRQASTNEKLFF.

This clone was counted only a few times. The chain links TRBV28 to TRBJ1-3; a weak D match, TRBD1 (5 bases). V lost 4 bases, J lost 8 bases, and 12 bases lay in between. This CDR3 is built from 13 residues. Germline V lookup: CDR1 MDHEN, CDR2 SYDVKM. The CDR3 DNA reads as TGTGCCAGCAGTTGGGGCAGGGTTGACACCATATATTTT. As protein: CASSWGRVDTIYF.

This clone was detected a few times. V and J are TRBV29-1 and TRBJ2-7; TRBD1 matches at 7 bases. This CDR3 has 11 residues. CDR1 and CDR2 (germline): SQVTM, ANQGSEA. The junction had 0 bases not matched to a gene; V was cut back by 6 bases and J by 1 base. CDR3 region: CSVGQSYEQYF. The CDR3 DNA reads TGCAGCGTGGGACAGTCCTACGAGCAGTACTTC.

This clone has only a few counts. This chain connects TRBV28 to TRBJ1-5; perhaps TRBD1 as D (6 bases). The CDR3 is 11 residues long. Germline CDR1 MDHEN, CDR2 SYDVKM. CDR3 nucleotide sequence: TGTGTAACAGGGCGCAATCAGCCCCAGCATTTT. The encoded protein is CVTGRNQPQHF.

This clone was seen a single time. The chain joins TRBV7-2 to TRBJ2-1, with D unresolved. V shed 1 base and J shed 2 bases, with 6 bases lying between them. CDR3 size: 14 residues. CDR1 and CDR2 (germline): SGHTA, FQGNSA. Written as DNA, the CDR3 is TGTGCCAGCAGCTTAGGGAGAACCTACAATGAGCAGTTCTTC. This encodes CASSLGRTYNEQFF.

V and J are TRBV15 and TRBJ2-2; the D gene is possibly TRBD2 (5 bases). Trimming pared 1 base from V and 9 bases from J, leaving 15 bases between. Germline assignment: CDR1 LNHNV and CDR2 YYDKDF (reference sequence). This CDR3 contains 15 residues. CDR3 amino acids: CATSRGLSPGRELFF. In DNA, the CDR3 is TGTGCCACCAGCAGAGGACTATCCCCCGGTCGGGAGCTGTTTTTT.

The count of this clone is one. V gene TRBV27 combines with J gene TRBJ2-3, with 11 bases that match TRBD2. Germline V lookup: CDR1 MNHEY, CDR2 SMNVEV (reference sequence). The V segment lost 5 bases and the J segment 1 base; nucleotides outside the gene matches: 5. The CDR3 spans 16 residues. CDR3: CASSPLAGGGTDTQYF. Here the CDR3 DNA reads TGTGCCAGCAGTCCCCTAGCGGGAGGCGGCACAGATACGCAGTATTTT.

The chain employs TRBV5-4 and TRBJ2-7; tentative D call: TRBD1 (6 bases). Germline CDR1 and CDR2: SGHNT and YYREEE (reference sequence). Trimming left V 3 bases short and J 6 bases short, with 16 bases between. The CDR3 contains 14 residues. This CDR3 reads CASSSRGGGFEQYF. DNA of the CDR3: TGTGCCAGCAGCTCTCGGGGTGGGGGCTTCGAGCAGTACTTC.

Written as DNA, the CDR3 is TGTGCCAGCAGCTCCCACACTAGCGGAACGCAGTTCTTC. As protein: CASSSHTSGTQFF. The gene calls are TRBV5-6 and TRBJ2-1, with 8 nucleotides matching TRBD2. Germline V gene data show CDR1 as SGHDT and CDR2 as YYEEEE. J lost 12 bases, V lost 3 bases, and 8 bases had no gene match. CDR3 size: 13 residues.

V usage is TRBV14 and J usage is TRBJ1-2, with TRBD1 identical over 12 bases. From germline, CDR1 is SGHDN and CDR2 FVKESK. The CDR3 runs to 16 residues. V shed 5 bases and J 6 bases; nucleotides not matched to a gene: 10. CDR3 DNA: TGTGCCAGCAGCGGATACCGGGACAGGGGGCGGGATGGCTACACCTTC. Translation: CASSGYRDRGRDGYTF.

J is TRBJ1-5 and V is TRBV19; D not resolved. Trimming cost V 2 bases and J 1 base, with 9 bases left between them. The CDR3 loop spans 15 amino acids. Germline lookup yields CDR1 LNHDA and CDR2 SQIVND (reference sequence). The CDR3 spells CASSIMAVSNQPQHF. The CDR3 nucleotides are TGTGCCAGTAGTATAATGGCGGTCAGCAATCAGCCCCAGCATTTT.

The J gene is TRBJ2-1, the V gene TRBV28; 11 nucleotides align to TRBD2. CDR1 and CDR2 from the germline V gene are MDHEN and SYDVKM. The junction had 3 bases not matched to a gene; V was cut back by 5 bases and J by 0 bases. CDR3 size: 16 residues. The CDR3 is CASSGGTSGSYNEQFF. CDR3 DNA sequence: TGTGCCAGCAGTGGAGGGACTAGCGGCTCCTACAATGAGCAGTTCTTC. Together with reference TRBV28 and TRBJ2-1, the CDR3 gives the full variable domain: DVKVTQSSRYLVKRTGEKVFLECVQDMDHENMFWYRQDPGLGLRLIYFSYDVKMKEKGDIPEGYSVSREKKERFSLILESASTNQTSMYLCASSGGTSGSYNEQFFGPGTRLTVL.